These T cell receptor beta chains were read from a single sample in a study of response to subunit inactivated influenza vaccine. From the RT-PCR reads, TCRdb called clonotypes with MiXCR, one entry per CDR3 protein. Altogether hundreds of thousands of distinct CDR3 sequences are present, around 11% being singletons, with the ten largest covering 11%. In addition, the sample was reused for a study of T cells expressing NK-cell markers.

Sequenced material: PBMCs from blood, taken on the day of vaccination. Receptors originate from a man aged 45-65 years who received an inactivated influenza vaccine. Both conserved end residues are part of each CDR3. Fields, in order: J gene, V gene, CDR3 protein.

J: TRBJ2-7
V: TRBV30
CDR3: CAWSVDVPNEQYF

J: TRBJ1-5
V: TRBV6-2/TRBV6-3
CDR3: CASRVTGRYNQPQHF

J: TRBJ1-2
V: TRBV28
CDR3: CASSFRLGQSGNYGYTF

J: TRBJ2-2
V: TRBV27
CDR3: CASSLIPAQRPGELFF

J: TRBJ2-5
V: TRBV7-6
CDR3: CASSTGLAGMETQYF

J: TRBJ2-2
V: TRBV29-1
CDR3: CSVPSGIYTGELFF

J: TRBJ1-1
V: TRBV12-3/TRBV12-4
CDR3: CASSPGQKSGAFF

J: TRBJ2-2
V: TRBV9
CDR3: CASSVTQTGELFF

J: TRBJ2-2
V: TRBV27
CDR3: CASSAIIGRGRGTGELFF

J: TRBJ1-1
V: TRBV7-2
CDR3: CASSLESREAFF

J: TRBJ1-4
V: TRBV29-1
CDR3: CSVGAGGREKLFF

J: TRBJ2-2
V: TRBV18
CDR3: CASSPGFTGELFF

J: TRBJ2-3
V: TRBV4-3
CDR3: CASSQDGTNTDTQYF

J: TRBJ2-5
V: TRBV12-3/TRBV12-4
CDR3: CASSLGYTGGLQETQYF

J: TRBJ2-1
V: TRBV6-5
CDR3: CASSLTPDRSYNEQFF

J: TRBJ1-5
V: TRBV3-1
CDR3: CASSQTAYSNQPQHF

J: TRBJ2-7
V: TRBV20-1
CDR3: CSARGLDEQYF

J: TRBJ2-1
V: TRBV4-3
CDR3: CASSQEGRGGTNEQFF

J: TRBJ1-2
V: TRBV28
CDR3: CASSSGTGANNYGYTF

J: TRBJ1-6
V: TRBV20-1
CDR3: CSLYQAGTGGRSPLHF

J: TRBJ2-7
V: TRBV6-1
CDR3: CASSLWDAYEQYF

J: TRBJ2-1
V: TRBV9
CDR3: CASSVGQGGEYEQFF

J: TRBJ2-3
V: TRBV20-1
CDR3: CSLFGQGVSTDTQYF

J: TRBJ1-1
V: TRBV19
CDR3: CASSPPRGWNTEAFF

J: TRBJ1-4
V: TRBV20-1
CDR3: CSARDGQGLREKLFF

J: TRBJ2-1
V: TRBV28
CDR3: CASSFLYSGRRVYNEQFF

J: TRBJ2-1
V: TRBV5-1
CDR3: CASSLRLAGGEVEQFF

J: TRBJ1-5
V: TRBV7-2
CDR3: CASSPTWGLNQPQHF

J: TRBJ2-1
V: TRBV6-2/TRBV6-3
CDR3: CASSRGQGLSYNEQFF

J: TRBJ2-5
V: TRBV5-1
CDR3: CASSFSQGYQETQYF

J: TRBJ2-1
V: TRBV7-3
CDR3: CASSFGAGEVQFF

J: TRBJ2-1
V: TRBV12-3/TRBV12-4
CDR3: CASSAGRGSYNEQFF

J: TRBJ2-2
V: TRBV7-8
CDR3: CASTVAGDLLFNTGELFF

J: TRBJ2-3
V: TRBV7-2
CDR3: CASSLNPGGVTDTQYF

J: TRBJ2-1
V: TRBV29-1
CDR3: CSVTLAGVGGEQFF

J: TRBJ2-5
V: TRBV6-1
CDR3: CASRPWTEETQYF

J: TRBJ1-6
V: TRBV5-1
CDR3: CASSVGTPNSPLHF

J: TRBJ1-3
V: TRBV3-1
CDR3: CASSRPQGSGNTIYF

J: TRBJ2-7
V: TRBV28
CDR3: CASSPIQQGAGYEQYF

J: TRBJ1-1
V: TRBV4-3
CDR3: CASSQDHGLDNTEAFF

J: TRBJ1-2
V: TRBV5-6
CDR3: CASSLGRRANYGYTF

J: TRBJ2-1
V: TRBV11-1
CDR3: CASSLRKLTGTRSYNVQFF

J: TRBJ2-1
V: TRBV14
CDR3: CASSQGQRGVNEQFF

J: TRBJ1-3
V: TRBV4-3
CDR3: CASSLTAPGDGNTIYF

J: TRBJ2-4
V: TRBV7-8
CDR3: CASSALGTQNIQYF

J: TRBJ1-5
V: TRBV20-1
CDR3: CSARVAGGGSNQPQHF

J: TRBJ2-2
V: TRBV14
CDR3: CASSQGTSVSTGELFF

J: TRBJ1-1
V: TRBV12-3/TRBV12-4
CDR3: CASSWGTGGGTEAFF

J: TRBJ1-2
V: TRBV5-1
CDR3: CASSLAPGHNYGYTF

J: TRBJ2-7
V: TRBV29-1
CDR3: CSVGDNSCEQYF

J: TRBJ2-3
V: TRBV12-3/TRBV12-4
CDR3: CASSSQTSGGLGDTQYF

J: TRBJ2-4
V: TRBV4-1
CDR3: CASSQEGQGRNIQYF

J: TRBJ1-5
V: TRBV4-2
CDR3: CASSQDSRPNQPQHF

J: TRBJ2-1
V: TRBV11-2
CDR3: CASSPGLAAPKGRYNEQFF

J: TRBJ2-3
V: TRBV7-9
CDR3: CASSLLGDTQYF

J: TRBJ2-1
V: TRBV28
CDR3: CASSFTSGLNEQFF

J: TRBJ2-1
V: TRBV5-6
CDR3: CASSLEPSGGTSYNEQFF